Shown below are 30 T cell receptor beta chains from a single sample sequenced in a study of identical twins. Each CDR3 protein gets one entry after TCRdb re-called the 5' RACE reads with MiXCR. The sample consists of approximately 240,000 distinct CDR3 sequences, around 15% of them appearing once. Material: memory (CD45RO+) T cells sorted from blood. Every receptor here comes from a woman between 18 and 30 years old in good health.

The table lists this clonotype with many counts. The junction and the germline gene differ at one end; a read error may be behind it. The chain carries TRBV18 and TRBJ2-2; D perhaps matches TRBD2 (5 bases). CDR3 length: 12 amino acids. CDR1 is KGHSH, CDR2 LQKENI, per germline. The DNA of the CDR3 is TGTGCCAGCTCACCGGGTTATGCGGAGGTGTTTTTT. This encodes CASSPGYAEVFF.

This clonotype was seen many times. The V call is TRBV12-3 or TRBV12-4, the J call TRBJ2-1; possible D gene TRBD2, 6 bases. Trimming pared 5 bases from V and 13 bases from J, leaving 15 bases between. The CDR3 length is 12 residues. In nucleotides, the CDR3 is TGTGCCAGCAGTCGGGGTGGAGGGTCTCAGTTCTTC. This sequence encodes CASSRGGGSQFF.

The table lists this clonotype with many counts. J is TRBJ1-2 and V is TRBV20-1; tentatively, D is TRBD1 (5 bases). The germline V gene encodes CDR1 DFQATT and CDR2 SNEGSKA (reference sequence). The V end was cut by 6 bases, the J end by 8 bases, with 16 bases between. The CDR3 extends over 12 amino acids. The CDR3 bases are TGCAGTGCCGGGGGATGGGCGGAAGGCTACACCTTC. As protein: CSAGGWAEGYTF.

The gene calls are TRBV3-1 and TRBJ2-7, with 9 bases matching TRBD1. CDR1 LGHDT and CDR2 YNNKEL come from the germline V gene (reference sequence). CDR3 size: 15 residues. Trimming took 3 bases from V and 3 from J; bases not matched to a gene: 6. CDR3 residues: CASSQQDRGYYEQYF. In nucleotides, the CDR3 is TGTGCCAGCAGCCAGCAGGACAGGGGATACTACGAGCAGTACTTC.

This clonotype has just one count. The chain joins TRBV5-1 to TRBJ2-5; 9 bases agree with TRBD2. The CDR3 covers 15 residues. V was pared by 7 bases and J by 2 bases, with 9 bases of the junction left unmatched. CDR1 SGHRS and CDR2 YFSETQ come from the germline V gene. The CDR3 reads CASGLASGAQETQYF. Written as DNA, the CDR3 is TGCGCCAGCGGGTTGGCTAGCGGGGCACAAGAGACCCAGTACTTC.

The V gene is TRBV18, the J gene TRBJ2-1; D may be TRBD2 (6 bases). This CDR3 has 16 residues. Germline lookup yields CDR1 KGHSH and CDR2 LQKENI. Trimming cost V 3 bases and J 4 bases, with 16 bases left between them. The CDR3 coding sequence is TGTGCCAGCTCACCGGGGGGACTCTTGGGGTACAATGAGCAGTTCTTC. Translated, it gives CASSPGGLLGYNEQFF.

This chain joins TRBV9 and TRBJ2-1, with TRBD2 matching 7 bases. Trimming at V came to 3 bases and at J to 6 bases, leaving 3 bases not matched to a gene. CDR3 length: 13 amino acids. Germline assignment: CDR1 SGDLS and CDR2 YYNGEE. The CDR3 sequence: CASSAPGGNEQFF. In DNA, the CDR3 is TGTGCCAGCAGCGCTCCGGGGGGCAATGAGCAGTTCTTC.

The sample holds a few counts of this clonotype. CDR3 sequence reads: CASLAANTGELFF. For the CDR3, the DNA is TGTGCCAGCTTAGCGGCGAACACCGGGGAGCTGTTTTTT. The gene calls are TRBV7-2 and TRBJ2-2; D is possibly TRBD2 (6 bases). Per the germline V gene, CDR1 is SGHTA and CDR2 is FQGNSA. V lost 8 bases, J lost 0 bases, and 7 bases lay in between. The CDR3 totals 13 residues.

The V call is TRBV11-2, the J call TRBJ2-1; no definite D call. Germline V gives CDR1 SGHAT, CDR2 FQNNGV. V lost 4 bases and J 7 bases, leaving 26 bases between the germline ends. CDR3 length equals 18 residues. CDR3 DNA: TGTGCCAGCAGCTCAGACCCCCGTAGGGCCGGAGATGGGAATGAGCAGTTCTTC. Its translation is CASSSDPRRAGDGNEQFF.

This clonotype came up many times. The V call is TRBV11-2, the J call TRBJ2-1, with 10 positions matching TRBD2. V lost 0 bases and J lost 13; bases outside the gene matches: 9. The V gene's germline CDR1 is SGHAT and CDR2 FQNNGV. This CDR3 contains 15 residues. CDR3 DNA: TGTGCCAGCAGCTTAGAGGGGAGCGGGAGGGCCCATCAGTTCTTC. This gives the protein CASSLEGSGRAHQFF. Full variable domain (outside the CDR3, taken from reference TRBV11-2 and TRBJ2-1): EAGVAQSPRYKIIEKRQSVAFWCNPISGHATLYWYQQILGQGPKLLIQFQNNGVVDDSQLPKDRFSAERLKGVDSTLKIQPAKLEDSAVYLCASSLEGSGRAHQFFGPGTRLTVL.

V usage is TRBV5-6 and J usage is TRBJ1-6, with D uncertain. CDR3 length equals 14 residues. V lost 0 bases to trimming and J lost 5 bases, with 6 bases between them. Germline V gene sequence: CDR1 SGHDT, CDR2 YYEEEE. CDR3 protein: CASSLEHNNSPLHF. The CDR3 DNA reads TGTGCCAGCAGCTTGGAACACAATAATTCACCCCTCCACTTT.

This clonotype was counted a few times. This chain joins TRBV20-1 and TRBJ2-1, with TRBD2 matching over 8 bases. J was trimmed by 9 bases and V by 0 bases; bases with no gene match: 16. Per germline, CDR1 DFQATT and CDR2 SNEGSKA (reference sequence). This CDR3 comprises 17 residues. CDR3 sequence (DNA): TGCAGTGCTAGAGATCCCCGGGGAGTAGCGGGAACGAGTGAGCAGTTCTTC. It is translated as CSARDPRGVAGTSEQFF.

This clonotype occurred many times. The CDR3: CASSQDRIYGYTF. The CDR3 coding sequence is TGTGCCAGCAGCCAAGATCGTATCTATGGCTACACCTTC. The chain links TRBV14 to TRBJ1-2, with D uncertain. The CDR3 is 13 residues long. V lost 0 bases to trimming and J lost 4 bases, with 6 bases between them. Germline V gene data show CDR1 as SGHDN and CDR2 as FVKESK.

This clonotype has at least ten counts. CDR3 region: CASSGTVQPQHF. CDR3 bases: TGTGCCAGCAGTGGGACAGTTCAGCCCCAGCATTTT. V and J are TRBV12-3 or TRBV12-4 and TRBJ1-5; 7 bases line up with TRBD1. V lost 5 bases and J lost 6; bases outside the gene matches: 1. This CDR3 region has 12 residues.

This clonotype has a count of ten or more. The rearrangement joins TRBV12-3 or TRBV12-4 to TRBJ1-2; D perhaps matches TRBD1 (5 bases). Deletions cut 8 bases from V and 4 bases from J, with 11 bases between. CDR3 length: 12 residues. Here the CDR3 reads CASSTGGYGYTF. The CDR3 nucleotides read TGTGCCAGCTCCACGGGGGGCTATGGCTACACCTTC.

V is TRBV20-1 and J is TRBJ2-7, with TRBD2 as a possible D gene (6 bases). This CDR3 has 14 amino acids. V lost 6 bases to trimming and J lost 0 bases, with 15 bases between them. Germline-derived CDR1 and CDR2 are DFQATT and SNEGSKA (reference sequence). The CDR3 reads CSANFAGSSYEQYF. The CDR3 DNA is TGCAGTGCCAATTTCGCGGGGAGCTCCTACGAGCAGTACTTC.

The V call is TRBV7-6, the J call TRBJ2-1; unclear D gene. V was shortened by 1 base and J by 10 bases, with 8 bases between the two germline ends. This CDR3 spans 12 amino acids. Germline V gene lookup returns CDR1 SGHVS and CDR2 FNYEAQ. The CDR3 bases are TGTGCCAGCAGCTTAGATAGCCAGGAGCAGTTCTTC. It encodes CASSLDSQEQFF.

The rearrangement joins TRBV24-1 to TRBJ2-2, with 9 bases matching TRBD1. Germline assignment: CDR1 KGHDR and CDR2 SFDVKD. Trimming took 6 bases from V and 4 from J; bases not matched to a gene: 2. The CDR3 is 14 amino acids. The CDR3, as DNA: TGTGCCACCAGTCAGACAGGGGGCACCGGGGAGCTGTTTTTT. This encodes CATSQTGGTGELFF.

This chain joins TRBV7-8 and TRBJ2-3; D not resolved. The CDR3 is 14 residues long. Trimming took off 5 bases at V and 3 bases at J, with 12 bases between the two ends. CDR1 and CDR2 from the germline V gene are SGHVS and FQNEAQ. The CDR3 spells CASSPRERTDTQYF. CDR3 DNA sequence: TGTGCCAGCAGCCCCCGAGAGAGAACAGATACGCAGTATTTT.

This clonotype was seen only a few times. The chain carries TRBV2 and TRBJ2-7, with D tentatively TRBD2 (6 bases). V lost 6 bases and J lost 3, with 15 bases in between. CDR3 length: 14 residues. In germline, CDR1 is SNHLY, CDR2 FYNNEI. Here the CDR3 DNA reads TGTGCCAGCAGATTAATCCGGGAGAACTACGAGCAGTACTTC. It yields the protein CASRLIRENYEQYF.

This clonotype was counted ten times or more. The chain employs TRBV3-1 and TRBJ1-4; D is ambiguous. The CDR3 totals 14 residues. V dropped 7 bases and J dropped 5 bases, with 14 bases sitting between them. Germline V gene sequence: CDR1 LGHDT, CDR2 YNNKEL (reference sequence). This CDR3 reads CASTSRSRNEKLFF. The CDR3 DNA follows: TGTGCCAGCACCTCCCGCAGTCGGAATGAAAAACTGTTTTTT.

The gene calls are TRBV6-1 and TRBJ1-1, with unresolved D. CDR3 length: 12 amino acids. The germline CDR1 and CDR2 sequences are MNHNS and SASEGT. Trimming shortened V by 10 bases and J by 1 base, and 10 bases separated the two germline ends. The CDR3 nucleotides read TGTGCCATAAGGACCGCGAACACTGAAGCTTTCTTT. It translates to CAIRTANTEAFF.

The chain is built from TRBV19 and TRBJ2-7, with TRBD2 matching 8 bases. CDR1 is LNHDA and CDR2 is SQIVND in the germline V gene (reference sequence). This CDR3 has 13 residues. Unmatched junction bases numbered 6, after V lost 5 bases and J lost 6 bases. CDR3 in amino acids: CASSPGLEIEQYF. In DNA, the CDR3 is TGTGCCAGTAGTCCGGGACTAGAAATCGAGCAGTACTTC.

This clonotype was counted between two and nine times. The chain couples TRBV7-2 to TRBJ2-1, with D unresolved. The CDR3 runs 14 residues. Germline CDR1 and CDR2: SGHTA and FQGNSA. V shed 4 bases and J shed 7 bases, with 14 bases lying between them. CDR3: CASSYRVSENEQFF. CDR3 DNA sequence: TGTGCCAGCAGCTACCGGGTATCCGAGAATGAGCAGTTCTTC.

This clonotype was seen ten or more times. The chain couples TRBV20-1 to TRBJ2-3; a weak D match, TRBD2 (5 bases). The germline V and J ends were trimmed by 1 base and 1 base, with 9 bases remaining between them. CDR3 length: 14 amino acids. The V gene's germline CDR1 is DFQATT and CDR2 SNEGSKA (reference sequence). CDR3 loop: CSARVRVGTDTQYF. The CDR3 nucleotides are TGCAGTGCTAGAGTGAGGGTGGGCACAGATACGCAGTATTTT.

The sample holds many counts of this clonotype. The chain has TRBV5-5 and TRBJ2-7; 8 positions agree with TRBD1. After removal of 4 bases from V and 3 bases from J, the junction contained 9 bases not matched to a gene. The CDR3 consists of 15 residues. Germline CDR1 and CDR2: SGHKS and YYEKEE (reference sequence). DNA of the CDR3: TGTGCCAGCAGCAGGGGCTATACAGGGGGCTACGAGCAGTACTTC. Its protein is CASSRGYTGGYEQYF.

The CDR3 DNA follows: TGCAGTGCTAGGTTGCGGCAGACCTACGAGCAGTACTTC. It encodes CSARLRQTYEQYF. The V gene is TRBV20-1, the J gene TRBJ2-7, with no clear D. This CDR3 comprises 13 residues. CDR1 and CDR2 (germline): DFQATT, SNEGSKA (reference sequence). The V and J ends lost 3 bases and 2 bases respectively, with 11 bases between them.

This clonotype was found many times. J is TRBJ2-3 and V is TRBV5-1, with D perhaps matching TRBD2 (6 bases). The V end lost 4 bases, the J end lost 0 bases, and 15 bases lay between the germline ends. Germline CDR1 is SGHRS and CDR2 is YFSETQ. The CDR3 is made up of 16 amino acids. The DNA for the CDR3 is TGCGCCAGCAGCCCCCTTGGGCGGGGTAGCACAGATACGCAGTATTTT. Translation: CASSPLGRGSTDTQYF.

The chain employs TRBV9 and TRBJ1-5; TRBD1 might be the D (5 bases). The CDR3 loop spans 14 amino acids. Between the trimmed V and J ends, which lost 0 bases and 2 bases, there was a span of 6 bases. CDR1 is SGDLS and CDR2 is YYNGEE in the germline V gene. The CDR3 DNA reads as TGTGCCAGCAGCGTAGGGGGGGGCAATCAGCCCCAGCATTTT. Amino acids: CASSVGGGNQPQHF.

This clonotype was seen at least ten times. The V gene is TRBV12-3 or TRBV12-4, the J gene TRBJ2-7; 8 positions match TRBD2. This CDR3 is built from 14 residues. The V segment lost 5 bases and the J segment 6 bases; nucleotides outside the gene matches: 9. The CDR3 DNA reads as TGTGCCAGCAGTACTCGGGGACTAGTGAGCGAGCAGTACTTC. Translating gives CASSTRGLVSEQYF.